The clone carrying this TCR beta chain has just one count. Libraries were prepared by immunoSEQ multiplex PCR; TCRdb keeps only in-frame clonotypes and omits some of them. The profile shows 30,000 to 45,000 clones, approximately 80% of them singletons. The data were taken from a study of PD-1 blockade in mismatch repair-deficient tumors. This CDR3 is built from 15 residues. CDR1 is MNHEY, CDR2 SMNVEV, per germline (reference sequence). The V segment lost 7 bases and the J segment 5 bases; nucleotides outside the gene matches: 13. The sequencing used PBMCs, collected around 38 weeks after starting pembrolizumab. The receptor was derived from an adult with mismatch repair-deficient cancer. The V and J genes are TRBV27 and TRBJ1-2; 7 positions match TRBD1. The CDR3 loop is CASTSWDRRGYGYTF. CDR3 DNA: TGTGCCAGCACTTCCTGGGACAGAAGAGGATATGGCTACACCTTC.